The 25 T cell receptor beta chains below were found in one sample sequenced in a study of Ad26.COV2.S vaccination and SARS-CoV-2 variants. This table comes from immunoSEQ multiplex PCR, and its TCRdb copy is limited to in-frame clones, with some not included. The table lists roughly 100,000 clones, around 80% of them singletons, with 15% to 20% in the top ten. The material sequenced was peripheral blood, taken after recovery from COVID-19. The source is a human donor who had recovered from COVID-19.

Details on this clone: The same CDR3 is also encoded by other DNA sequences in this sample. This chain uses TRBV30 with TRBJ1-5; TRBD1 matches at 7 bases. Germline loops: CDR1 GTSNPN, CDR2 SVGIG (reference sequence). V shed 3 bases and J 4 bases; nucleotides not matched to a gene: 3. The CDR3 length is 13 residues. The CDR3 bases are TGTGCCTGGAGCCCAGGGGGAAATCAGCCCCAGCATTTT. This codes for CAWSPGGNQPQHF.

The sample holds a few counts of this clone. This chain joins TRBV5-1 and TRBJ2-3; TRBD2 aligns across 10 bases. The CDR3 is 15 residues long. V shed 1 base, J shed 1 base, and the junction held 0 bases outside the gene matches. Germline V gives CDR1 SGHRS, CDR2 YFSETQ. CDR3 sequence reads: CASSLTSGGTDTQYF. CDR3 DNA: TGCGCCAGCAGCTTGACTAGCGGGGGCACAGATACGCAGTATTTT.

J is TRBJ1-1 and V is TRBV6-5, with TRBD1 as a possible D gene (6 bases). CDR1 and CDR2 from the germline V gene are MNHEY and SVGAGI. Deletions cut 6 bases from V and 5 bases from J, with 10 bases between. The CDR3 has 12 amino acids. The CDR3 loop reads CASSRGQTEAFF. The CDR3 bases are TGTGCCAGCAGCAGGGGCCAAACTGAAGCTTTCTTT.

This clone was recorded a few times. The chain uses TRBV7-9 and TRBJ1-1; D uncertain. Germline CDR1 and CDR2: SEHNR and FQNEAQ (reference sequence). This CDR3 is 13 amino acids long. Trimming cost V 6 bases and J 0 bases, with 8 bases left between them. The CDR3 DNA reads TGTGCCAGCAGTTGGGGAATGAACACTGAAGCTTTCTTT. Translated: CASSWGMNTEAFF.

The chain links TRBV11-1 to TRBJ2-2; tentative D call: TRBD2 (5 bases). The CDR3 is 16 residues long. V lost 1 base and J 0 bases, leaving 9 bases between the germline ends. Germline-derived CDR1 and CDR2 are SGHAT and FQDESV (reference sequence). This chain's CDR3 is CASSLELASNTGELFF. The CDR3 DNA sequence: TGTGCCAGCAGCTTAGAGCTAGCATCGAACACCGGGGAGCTGTTTTTT.

This rearrangement joins TRBV9 to TRBJ2-2; no clear D. This CDR3 spans 15 amino acids. V lost 3 bases to trimming and J lost 3 bases, with 12 bases between them. Per the germline V gene, CDR1 is SGDLS and CDR2 is YYNGEE. The CDR3 nucleotides read TGTGCCAGCAGCGCCCTTAGTGGGGACACCGGGGAGCTGTTTTTT. It yields the protein CASSALSGDTGELFF.

The CDR3 region has the DNA TGTGCCAGCAGGGCCACAGGGGCGGGTGAAAAACTGTTTTTT. Protein sequence: CASRATGAGEKLFF. The chain joins TRBV2 to TRBJ1-4; 7 bases line up with TRBD1. V shed 6 bases, J shed 7 bases, and the junction held 8 bases outside the gene matches. The CDR3 loop spans 14 amino acids. Germline CDR1 reads SNHLY; CDR2 reads FYNNEI.

This rearrangement joins TRBV19 to TRBJ2-4; the D call may be TRBD1 or TRBD2 (7 bases each). This CDR3 comprises 18 residues. Trimming removed 5 bases at V and 0 bases at J, with 20 bases between. From germline, CDR1 is LNHDA and CDR2 SQIVND (reference sequence). CDR3 protein: CASSPGQGGRIAKNIQYF. For the CDR3, the DNA is TGTGCCAGTAGTCCCGGCCAGGGGGGGCGGATAGCCAAAAACATTCAGTACTTC. The variable domain in full, with the rest retrieved from reference TRBV19 and TRBJ2-4, is DGGITQSPKYLFRKEGQNVTLSCEQNLNHDAMYWYRQDPGQGLRLIYYSQIVNDFQKGDIAEGYSVSREKKESFPLTVTSAQKNPTAFYLCASSPGQGGRIAKNIQYFGAGTRLSVL.

This clone came up once. The chain recombines TRBV7-9 with TRBJ1-2, with D hard to call. Germline CDR1 reads SEHNR; CDR2 reads FQNEAQ (reference sequence). There are 14 residues in the CDR3. The ends were cut back, 2 bases at V and 4 bases at J, with 11 bases in the middle. CDR3 loop: CASSLYAGGYGYTF. CDR3 bases: TGTGCCAGCAGCTTATATGCGGGCGGCTATGGCTACACCTTC.

The J gene is TRBJ2-7, the V gene TRBV4-2; 11 bases fit TRBD2. V was pared by 0 bases and J by 4 bases, with 11 bases of the junction left unmatched. This CDR3 region has 18 residues. Germline-derived CDR1 and CDR2 are LGHNA and YNFKEQ. CDR3 loop: CASSQEVAGGTLLYEQYF. In DNA, the CDR3 is TGTGCCAGCAGCCAAGAGGTAGCGGGGGGGACCTTGCTATACGAGCAGTACTTC.

The chain links TRBV18 to TRBJ2-7; 7 positions agree with TRBD2. J was trimmed by 7 bases and V by 5 bases; bases with no gene match: 14. Germline V lookup: CDR1 KGHSH, CDR2 LQKENI. There are 15 residues in the CDR3. The CDR3 DNA follows: TGTGCCAGCTCAACATGGACACTGGGGGAGGGAGAGCAGTACTTC. The encoded protein is CASSTWTLGEGEQYF.

This chain uses TRBV25-1 with TRBJ1-2; a weak D match, TRBD1 (5 bases). Trimming took 5 bases from V and 8 from J, leaving 12 bases between them. This CDR3 is built from 12 residues. Germline V gives CDR1 MGHDK, CDR2 SYGVNS. The CDR3 sequence is CASSPRGGGYTF. The DNA of the CDR3 is TGTGCCAGCAGTCCGAGGGGCGGGGGCTACACCTTC.

For the CDR3, the DNA is TGTGCCAGCAGCCAGTTCCCAGGGAAGAGCACAGATACGCAGTATTTT. Its translation is CASSQFPGKSTDTQYF. The chain links TRBV14 to TRBJ2-3; the D gene is possibly TRBD1 (5 bases). There are 16 residues in the CDR3. Germline CDR1 and CDR2: SGHDN and FVKESK. The V end was cut by 3 bases, the J end by 0 bases, with 13 bases between.

In this sample, this clone turned up once. The rearrangement joins TRBV5-6 to TRBJ2-3, with D maybe TRBD2 (5 bases). CDR3 length: 15 residues. Germline lookup yields CDR1 SGHDT and CDR2 YYEEEE. V was cut by 0 bases and J by 2 bases, with 10 bases left in between. This CDR3 is CASSLGAGLTDTQYF. DNA for the CDR3: TGTGCCAGCAGCTTGGGGGCGGGCCTCACAGATACGCAGTATTTT.

This clone was observed once. The chain combines TRBV15 with TRBJ2-5; D is perhaps TRBD1 or TRBD2 (5 bases each). This CDR3 has 17 amino acids. V gave up 0 bases and J gave up 7 bases, with 21 bases separating them. CDR1 and CDR2 from the germline V gene are LNHNV and YYDKDF (reference sequence). CDR3 sequence reads: CATSRDPTAGRAGTQYF. CDR3 DNA: TGTGCCACCAGCAGAGATCCTACGGCTGGCAGGGCGGGGACCCAGTACTTC.

The chain has TRBV7-3 and TRBJ2-1; 13 bases agree with TRBD2. This CDR3 contains 15 residues. Germline trimming cut 3 bases from V and 8 bases from J; bases unmatched to any gene: 4. Looked up from germline, CDR1 is SGHTA and CDR2 is FQGTGA. The CDR3 nucleotides are TGTGCCAGCAGCTTCGGGACTAGCGGGGACCATGAGCAGTTCTTC. Protein product: CASSFGTSGDHEQFF.

The chain joins TRBV6-5 to TRBJ1-2; TRBD1 matches 7 bases. V shed 6 bases and J 5 bases; nucleotides not matched to a gene: 6. Per germline, CDR1 MNHEY and CDR2 SVGAGI. The CDR3 consists of 13 residues. The CDR3 coding sequence is TGTGCCAGCAGGTCCGGGACAGATTATGGCTACACCTTC. Amino acid sequence: CASRSGTDYGYTF.

CDR3 loop: CASSLVHTGELFF. DNA for the CDR3: TGTGCCAGCAGCTTAGTGCACACCGGGGAGCTGTTTTTT. This sequence joins TRBV11-3 and TRBJ2-2; D gene unclear. The CDR3 length is 13 residues. V was shortened by 1 base and J by 3 bases, with 3 bases between the two germline ends. Germline V gene sequence: CDR1 SGHNT, CDR2 YENEEA.

This chain links TRBV30 with TRBJ1-4; D might be TRBD1 (6 bases). The ends were cut back, 2 bases at V and 0 bases at J, with 10 bases in the middle. The length of the CDR3 is 15 residues. Germline-derived CDR1 and CDR2 are GTSNPN and SVGIG (reference sequence). CDR3 sequence reads: CAWSNTGSTNEKLFF. DNA for the CDR3: TGTGCCTGGAGTAACACAGGGTCAACTAATGAAAAACTGTTTTTT.

The V and J genes are TRBV5-1 and TRBJ2-3; no firm D call. CDR3 size: 13 residues. V was shortened by 0 bases and J by 7 bases, with 9 bases between the two germline ends. Germline V gives CDR1 SGHRS, CDR2 YFSETQ. The CDR3 DNA reads TGCGCCAGCAGCTTGGCGGGTAGACATACGCAGTATTTT. Its translation: CASSLAGRHTQYF.

V is TRBV29-1 and J is TRBJ2-7; 9 nucleotides agree with TRBD1. Trimming at V came to 6 bases and at J to 3 bases, leaving 6 bases not matched to a gene. The CDR3 loop spans 13 amino acids. Germline V gene lookup returns CDR1 SQVTM and CDR2 ANQGSEA. The CDR3 spells CSVRQGVVYEQYF. CDR3 bases: TGCAGCGTCCGACAGGGGGTAGTCTACGAGCAGTACTTC.

J is TRBJ2-5 and V is TRBV7-6; no firm D call. The CDR3 runs 16 residues. The V and J ends lost 5 bases and 4 bases respectively, with 20 bases between them. Germline V lookup: CDR1 SGHVS, CDR2 FNYEAQ. The CDR3 DNA follows: TGTGCCAGCAGCACGCATCCAAATGGACGCCCAGAGACCCAGTACTTC. Translation: CASSTHPNGRPETQYF.

The genes are TRBV10-3 and TRBJ1-6, with 7 bases identical to TRBD1. The V segment lost 5 bases and the J segment 15 bases; nucleotides outside the gene matches: 16. From germline, CDR1 is ENHRY and CDR2 SYGVKD. This CDR3 has 15 residues. This CDR3 is CAISTPPGQFVILHF. The DNA of the CDR3 is TGTGCCATCAGTACCCCGCCGGGACAGTTTGTCATCCTCCACTTT.

CDR3 region: CASSRNRATEAFF. Written as DNA, the CDR3 is TGTGCCAGCAGTAGAAACAGGGCCACTGAAGCTTTCTTT. This sequence joins TRBV6-2 or TRBV6-3 and TRBJ1-1; tentatively, D is TRBD1 (6 bases). Germline CDR1 reads MNHEY; CDR2 reads SVGEGT. V lost 5 bases and J lost 4, with 11 bases in between. This CDR3 has 13 amino acids.

This clone was detected only a few times. J is TRBJ2-3 and V is TRBV5-1; 10 bases match TRBD2. CDR3 length: 14 residues. V gave up 7 bases and J gave up 1 base; unmatched junction bases: 3. From germline, CDR1 is SGHRS and CDR2 YFSETQ. CDR3 bases: TGCGCCAGCCGAACTAGCGGGGGCACAGATACGCAGTATTTT. This translates into CASRTSGGTDTQYF.